The entry below describes one TCR beta chain. The source of the sample is a study of blood T cell repertoires in COVID-19. Study-level background: There were acute and convalescent COVID-19 samples, and they came from the United States, Italy and Spain. The analysed material was cDNA or gDNA that came from T cells, B-cell-depleted T cells, or PBMCs.

Original data processing: Reference gene primers were amplified, and this amplification served to estimate nucleated cell counts. Some clones are missing from TCRdb's copy, which holds only in-frame ones; the method was immunoSEQ multiplex PCR. That table gives V, J and clone size, and the DNA gave D and trimming. In the table there are over 200,000 clones, approximately 83% of which are singletons. Germline V gene lookup returns CDR1 SGHDN and CDR2 FVKESK. The CDR3 runs 13 residues. V was cut by 4 bases and J by 6 bases, with 13 bases left in between. The V and J genes are TRBV14 and TRBJ2-7; no definite D call. The source of this sequence is a man between 50 and 59 years old with active or convalescent COVID-19. Sequenced: peripheral blood. The CDR3 sequence: CASSPAARVEQYF. The CDR3 DNA reads as TGTGCCAGCAGCCCTGCCGCCCGGGTCGAGCAGTACTTC.